This TCR beta chain was sequenced during a study of T cell responses to AZD1222 COVID-19 vaccine. As regards this clone: As yet, its antigen is unknown. Other DNA variants within this sample encode the same CDR3.

Study observations and caveats: Clonal diversity may have been underestimated in mostly white British donors. Spike-specific TCR breadth and depth were elevated following two AZD1222 doses. The reported proportion of spike-specific TCRs targeting unmutated variant regions was nearly half. Across the whole spike, CD4 TCRs peaked at regions 160-218 and 743-854.

This CDR3 spans 11 amino acids. V lost 3 bases, J lost 6 bases, and 5 bases lay in between. Germline V lookup: CDR1 MDHEN, CDR2 SYDVKM. The repertoire was sequenced with immunoSEQ multiplex PCR; TCRdb's copy has only in-frame clones and lacks some. The sample shows tens of thousands of clones, 81% of them seen only once. The rearrangement uses TRBV28 and TRBJ1-1; D remains unclear. Here the sequenced sample was peripheral blood, taken 28 days after the second AZD1222 dose. The clonotype comes from an adult who received the AZD1222 COVID-19 vaccine. The CDR3 reads CASSLRAEAFF. The CDR3 DNA reads TGTGCCAGCAGTTTGAGGGCTGAAGCTTTCTTT.